The T cell receptor beta chain under discussion was sequenced for a study of shared clonotypes between healthy human individuals. General study results and limits: Generally, naive subsets (rather than memory subsets) showed larger estimated richness.

Germline CDR1 is SGHDT and CDR2 is YYEEEE. The CDR3 is 15 amino acids. V was cut by 1 base and J by 0 bases, with 9 bases left in between. As concerns this clone: Antigen unknown.

The table came from immunoSEQ multiplex PCR; TCRdb's copy has only in-frame clones and leaves some out. The table lists just over 2,000,000 clones, approximately 94% of them singletons. Cells designated naive CD8 were CD45RO-negative and were positively selected for CCR7, with terminally differentiated effector memory CD45RA+ cells excluded. The sequence was obtained from a man between 18 and 35 years old in good health. J is TRBJ2-3 and V is TRBV5-6; possibly TRBD1 for D (6 bases). Sequenced: naive CD8+ T cells sorted from blood. CDR3 bases: TGTGCCAGCAGCTTGTTGGGGGCTAGCACAGATACGCAGTATTTT. It yields the protein CASSLLGASTDTQYF.